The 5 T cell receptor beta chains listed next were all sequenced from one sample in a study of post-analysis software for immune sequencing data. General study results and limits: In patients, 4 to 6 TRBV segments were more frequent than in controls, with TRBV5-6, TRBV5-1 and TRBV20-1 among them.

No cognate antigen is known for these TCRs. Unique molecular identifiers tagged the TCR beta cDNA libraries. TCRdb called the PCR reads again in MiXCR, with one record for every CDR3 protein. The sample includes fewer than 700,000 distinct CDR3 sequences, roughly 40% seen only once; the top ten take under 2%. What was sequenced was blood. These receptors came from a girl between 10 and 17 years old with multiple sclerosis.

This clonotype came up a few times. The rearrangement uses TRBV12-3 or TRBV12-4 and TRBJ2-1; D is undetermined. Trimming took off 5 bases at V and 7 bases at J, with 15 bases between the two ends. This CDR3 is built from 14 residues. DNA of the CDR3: TGTGCCAGCAGTCGATTGGCCGGCGAGAATGAGCAGTTCTTC. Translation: CASSRLAGENEQFF.

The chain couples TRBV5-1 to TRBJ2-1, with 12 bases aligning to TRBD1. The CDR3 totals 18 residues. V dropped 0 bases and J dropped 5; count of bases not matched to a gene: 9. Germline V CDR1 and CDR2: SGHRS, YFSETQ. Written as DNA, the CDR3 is TGCGCCAGCAGCTTGGGGGGACAGGGGGCTCCGGGTCACAATGAGCAGTTCTTC. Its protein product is CASSLGGQGAPGHNEQFF.

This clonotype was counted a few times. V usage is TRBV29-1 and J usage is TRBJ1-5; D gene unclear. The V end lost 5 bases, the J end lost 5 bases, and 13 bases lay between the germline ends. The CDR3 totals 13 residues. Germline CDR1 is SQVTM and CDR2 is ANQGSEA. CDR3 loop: CSVQSGRYQPQHF. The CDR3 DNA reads TGCAGCGTTCAAAGTGGACGTTATCAGCCCCAGCATTTT.

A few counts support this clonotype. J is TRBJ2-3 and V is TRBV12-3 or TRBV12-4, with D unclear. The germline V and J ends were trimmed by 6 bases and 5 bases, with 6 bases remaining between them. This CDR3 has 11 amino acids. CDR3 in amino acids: CASRGKDTQYF. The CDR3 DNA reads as TGTGCCAGCAGGGGGAAAGATACGCAGTATTTT.

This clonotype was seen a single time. Written as DNA, the CDR3 is TGTGCCAGCAGCTTAGCTCCAGGACAGGAACAAGTCTACACCTTC. This encodes CASSLAPGQEQVYTF. The V and J genes are TRBV11-1 and TRBJ1-2; 7 nucleotides align to TRBD1. Trimming at V came to 0 bases and at J to 10 bases, leaving 11 bases not matched to a gene. The CDR3 is 15 residues long. Germline loops: CDR1 SGHAT, CDR2 FQDESV (reference sequence).